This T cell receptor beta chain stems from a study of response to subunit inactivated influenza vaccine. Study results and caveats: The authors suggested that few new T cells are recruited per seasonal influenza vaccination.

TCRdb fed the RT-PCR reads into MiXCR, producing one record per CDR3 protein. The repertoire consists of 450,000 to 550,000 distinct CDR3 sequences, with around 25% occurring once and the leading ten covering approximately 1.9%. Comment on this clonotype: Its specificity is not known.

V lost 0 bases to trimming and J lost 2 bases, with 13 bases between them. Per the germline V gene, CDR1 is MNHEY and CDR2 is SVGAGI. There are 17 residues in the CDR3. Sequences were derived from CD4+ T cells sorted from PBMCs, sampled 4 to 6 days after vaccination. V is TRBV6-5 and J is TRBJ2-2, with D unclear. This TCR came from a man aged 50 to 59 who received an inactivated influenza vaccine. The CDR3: CASSYSRGRYNTGELFF. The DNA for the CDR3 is TGTGCCAGCAGTTACTCGAGAGGAAGGTACAACACCGGGGAGCTGTTTTTT.